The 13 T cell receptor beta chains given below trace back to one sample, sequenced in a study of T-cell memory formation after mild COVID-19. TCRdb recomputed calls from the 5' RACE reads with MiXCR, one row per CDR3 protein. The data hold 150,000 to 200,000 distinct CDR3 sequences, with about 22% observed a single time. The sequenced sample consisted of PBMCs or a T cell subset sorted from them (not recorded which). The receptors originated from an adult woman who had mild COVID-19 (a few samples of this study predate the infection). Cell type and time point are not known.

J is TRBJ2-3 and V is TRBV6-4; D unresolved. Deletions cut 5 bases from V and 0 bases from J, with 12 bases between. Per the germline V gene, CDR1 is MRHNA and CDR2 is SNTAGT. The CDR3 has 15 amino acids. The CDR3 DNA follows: TGTGCCAGCAGTACCTCACCAGCTAGCACAGATACGCAGTATTTT. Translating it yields CASSTSPASTDTQYF.

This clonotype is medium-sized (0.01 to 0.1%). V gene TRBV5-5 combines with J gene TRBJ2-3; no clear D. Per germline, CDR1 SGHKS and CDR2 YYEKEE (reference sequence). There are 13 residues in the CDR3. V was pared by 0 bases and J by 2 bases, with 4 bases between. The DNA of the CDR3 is TGTGCCAGCAGCTTGGACCTCACAGATACGCAGTATTTT. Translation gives CASSLDLTDTQYF.

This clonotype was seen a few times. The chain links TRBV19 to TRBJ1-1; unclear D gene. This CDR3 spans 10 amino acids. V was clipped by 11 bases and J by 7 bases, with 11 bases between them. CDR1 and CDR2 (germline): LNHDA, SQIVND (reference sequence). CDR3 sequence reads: CACQRGEAFF. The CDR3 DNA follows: TGTGCCTGCCAGCGGGGTGAAGCTTTCTTT.

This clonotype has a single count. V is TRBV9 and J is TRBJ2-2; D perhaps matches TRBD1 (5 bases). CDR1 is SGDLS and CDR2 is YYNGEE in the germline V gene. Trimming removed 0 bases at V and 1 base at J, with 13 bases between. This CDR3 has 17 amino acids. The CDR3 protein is CASSVGVTARNTGELFF. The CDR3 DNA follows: TGTGCCAGCAGCGTAGGAGTGACAGCCAGGAACACCGGGGAGCTGTTTTTT. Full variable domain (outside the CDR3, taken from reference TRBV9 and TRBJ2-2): DSGVTQTPKHLITATGQRVTLRCSPRSGDLSVYWYQQSLDQGLQFLIQYYNGEERAKGNILERFSAQQFPDLHSELNLSSLELGDSALYFCASSVGVTARNTGELFFGEGSRLTVL.

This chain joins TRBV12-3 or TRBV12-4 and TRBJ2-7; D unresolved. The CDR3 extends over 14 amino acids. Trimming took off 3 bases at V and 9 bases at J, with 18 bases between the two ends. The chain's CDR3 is CASSLAPEGLGQYF. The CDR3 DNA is TGTGCCAGCAGTTTGGCCCCGGAAGGTTTGGGGCAGTACTTC.

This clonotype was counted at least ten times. CDR3 DNA: TGCAGTGCCAGCCCCACCACGGTCCCGCCCGATTCCTATGGCTACACCTTC. Translation gives CSASPTTVPPDSYGYTF. This chain uses TRBV20-1 with TRBJ1-2; D not resolved. This CDR3 has 17 residues. V lost 6 bases to trimming and J lost 4 bases, with 27 bases between them. Germline assignment: CDR1 DFQATT and CDR2 SNEGSKA (reference sequence).

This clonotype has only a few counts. CDR3 in DNA: TGTGCCAGCAGCGTAGGTAATAGCGGAGCCTACGAGCAGTACTTC. Translated, it gives CASSVGNSGAYEQYF. V usage is TRBV9 and J usage is TRBJ2-7, with a possible D match to TRBD2 (6 bases). There are 15 residues in the CDR3. V was trimmed by 0 bases and J by 2 bases, leaving 12 bases between them. CDR1 is SGDLS and CDR2 is YYNGEE in the germline V gene. The whole variable domain, remainder taken from reference TRBV9 and TRBJ2-7, is DSGVTQTPKHLITATGQRVTLRCSPRSGDLSVYWYQQSLDQGLQFLIQYYNGEERAKGNILERFSAQQFPDLHSELNLSSLELGDSALYFCASSVGNSGAYEQYFGPGTRLTVT.

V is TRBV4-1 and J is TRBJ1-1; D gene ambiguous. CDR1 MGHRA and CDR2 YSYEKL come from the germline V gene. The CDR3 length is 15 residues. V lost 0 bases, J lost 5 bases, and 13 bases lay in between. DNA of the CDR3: TGCGCCAGCAGCCAAGAGGACTTTCGGGGAACTGAAGCTTTCTTT. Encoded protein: CASSQEDFRGTEAFF.

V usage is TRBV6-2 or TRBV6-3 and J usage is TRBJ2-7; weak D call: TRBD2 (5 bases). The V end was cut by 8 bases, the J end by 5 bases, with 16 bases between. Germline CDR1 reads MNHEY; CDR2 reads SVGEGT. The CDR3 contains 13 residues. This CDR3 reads CASSFMRENEQYF. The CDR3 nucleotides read TGTGCCAGCTCTTTTATGAGGGAGAACGAGCAGTACTTC.

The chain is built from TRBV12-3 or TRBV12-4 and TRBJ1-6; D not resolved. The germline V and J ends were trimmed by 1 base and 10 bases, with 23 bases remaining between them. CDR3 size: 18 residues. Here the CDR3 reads CASSLGSLTGIHISPLHF. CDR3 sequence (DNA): TGTGCCAGCAGTTTAGGGAGCCTGACCGGAATCCATATCTCACCCCTCCACTTT.

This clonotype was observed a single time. DNA for the CDR3: TGTGCCATCAGGCACCGGGACACTGACGAGCAGTACTTC. Its protein is CAIRHRDTDEQYF. The V gene is TRBV10-3, the J gene TRBJ2-7; D possibly corresponds to TRBD1 (6 bases). V gave up 6 bases and J gave up 5 bases, with 14 bases separating them. This CDR3 is 13 amino acids long. Per the germline V gene, CDR1 is ENHRY and CDR2 is SYGVKD.

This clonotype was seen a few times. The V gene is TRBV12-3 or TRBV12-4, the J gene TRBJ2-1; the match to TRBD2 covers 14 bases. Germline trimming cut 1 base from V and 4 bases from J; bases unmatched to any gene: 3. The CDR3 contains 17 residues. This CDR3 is CASSLGLAGGPYNEQFF. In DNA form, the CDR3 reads TGTGCCAGCAGTTTAGGACTAGCGGGAGGGCCTTACAATGAGCAGTTCTTC.

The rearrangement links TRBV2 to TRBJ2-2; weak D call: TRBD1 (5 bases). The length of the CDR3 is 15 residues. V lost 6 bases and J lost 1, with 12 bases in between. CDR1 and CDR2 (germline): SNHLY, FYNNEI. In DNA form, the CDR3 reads TGTGCCAGCAGCAGGGAAATGAGGAACACCGGGGAGCTGTTTTTT. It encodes CASSREMRNTGELFF.